The 11 T cell receptor beta chains reported below all come from one sample, sequenced in a study of Graves' ophthalmopathy and Graves' hyperthyroidism. The authors amplified TCR beta CDR3 regions, and they did so from RNA transcripts for repertoire sequencing. The first-round RT-PCR employed HTBI primers together with the Qiagen OneStep RT-PCR kit. A multiplex PCR was then performed as the second round. Via MiXCR, TCRdb re-called the multiplex PCR reads, giving one row per CDR3 protein. The data hold roughly 610,000 distinct CDR3 sequences, with roughly 20% observed a single time. The sequencing input was peripheral blood. These receptor sequences come from a woman younger than 30 with stable Graves' hyperthyroidism. Some clones in this sample may be carry-over from other donors' samples.

The CDR3 DNA sequence: TGTGCCAGTAGTATCTTGCGGACAGCGACAAATCAGCCCCAGCATTTT. It translates to CASSILRTATNQPQHF. The chain links TRBV19 to TRBJ1-5, with D maybe TRBD1 (6 bases). The germline V gene encodes CDR1 LNHDA and CDR2 SQIVND (reference sequence). The CDR3 has 16 amino acids. V lost 3 bases, J lost 4 bases, and 16 bases lay in between. The entire variable domain, with the rest obtained from reference TRBV19 and TRBJ1-5, is as follows: DGGITQSPKYLFRKEGQNVTLSCEQNLNHDAMYWYRQDPGQGLRLIYYSQIVNDFQKGDIAEGYSVSREKKESFPLTVTSAQKNPTAFYLCASSILRTATNQPQHFGDGTRLSIL.

The chain links TRBV6-1 to TRBJ2-7; TRBD1 aligns across 8 bases. J was trimmed by 1 base and V by 5 bases; bases with no gene match: 10. CDR1 is MNHNS, CDR2 SASEGT, per germline. This CDR3 has 16 amino acids. CDR3 coding DNA: TGTGCCAGCAGTCGCTCCGGGACAGGTGGTTCCTACGAGCAGTACTTC. Translating it yields CASSRSGTGGSYEQYF.

V is TRBV7-2 and J is TRBJ1-1, with D possibly matching TRBD1 (6 bases). The germline V and J ends were trimmed by 5 bases and 3 bases, with 13 bases remaining between them. CDR3 length: 14 amino acids. Germline V gene data show CDR1 as SGHTA and CDR2 as FQGNSA. This CDR3 is CASSLGQTYTEAFF. The DNA for the CDR3 is TGTGCCAGCAGCCTTGGACAGACCTACACTGAAGCTTTCTTT. Complete variable domain (other parts from reference TRBV7-2 and TRBJ1-1): GAGVSQSPSNKVTEKGKDVELRCDPISGHTALYWYRQSLGQGLEFLIYFQGNSAPDKSGLPSDRFSAERTGGSVSTLTIQRTQQEDSAVYLCASSLGQTYTEAFFGQGTRLTVV.

This clonotype has a count of ten or more. The genes are TRBV28 and TRBJ2-7, with a possible D match to TRBD1 (5 bases). The germline V gene has CDR1 MDHEN and CDR2 SYDVKM. Trimming cost V 7 bases and J 4 bases, with 11 bases left between them. This CDR3 has 12 amino acids. CDR3 nucleotide sequence: TGTGCCAGCAACCTAAAGGGGTACGAGCAGTACTTC. As protein: CASNLKGYEQYF.

This clonotype has ten or more counts. The chain has TRBV29-1 and TRBJ2-5; D is unclear. Looked up from germline, CDR1 is SQVTM and CDR2 is ANQGSEA. The CDR3 is made up of 11 amino acids. V lost 6 bases to trimming and J lost 4 bases, with 9 bases between them. CDR3: CSVGRLETQYF. CDR3 DNA sequence: TGCAGCGTCGGCAGGTTAGAGACCCAGTACTTC. Combining the CDR3 with reference TRBV29-1 and TRBJ2-5 gives the whole variable domain SAVISQKPSRDICQRGTSLTIQCQVDSQVTMMFWYRQQPGQSLTLIATANQGSEATYESGFVIDKFPISRPNLTFSTLTVSNMSPEDSSIYLCSVGRLETQYFGPGTRLLVL.

Only a few counts were recorded for this clonotype. The chain couples TRBV6-2 or TRBV6-3 to TRBJ1-1; D gene unclear. From germline, CDR1 is MNHEY and CDR2 SVGEGT. V was shortened by 6 bases and J by 0 bases, with 11 bases between the two germline ends. This CDR3 spans 14 amino acids. In DNA form, the CDR3 reads TGTGCCAGCAGAGACGCAGGTTTGAACACTGAAGCTTTCTTT. Residues: CASRDAGLNTEAFF.

This clonotype was observed at least ten times. The CDR3 DNA is TGCGCCAGCAGCCAAGGGCGCGGACTCGACGAGCAGTACTTC. Amino acids: CASSQGRGLDEQYF. The chain uses TRBV4-1 and TRBJ2-7, with D possibly being TRBD2 (5 bases). The germline V gene has CDR1 MGHRA and CDR2 YSYEKL. There are 14 residues in the CDR3. Between the trimmed V and J ends, which lost 1 base and 5 bases, there was a span of 12 bases.

This clonotype was seen a few times. J is TRBJ2-5 and V is TRBV12-3 or TRBV12-4, with TRBD2 matching 13 bases. V trimming: 7 bases; J trimming: 5 bases; junction bases outside the gene matches: 10. This CDR3 is 16 amino acids long. The CDR3 region has the DNA TGTGCCAGCACCCTCGGACTAGCGGGAGTTGGGGAGACCCAGTACTTC. This sequence encodes CASTLGLAGVGETQYF.

In this sample, this clonotype turned up a few times. J is TRBJ2-2 and V is TRBV6-7, with D possibly matching TRBD1 (5 bases). TRBV6-7 is placed among ORFs of uncertain function. Trimming removed 8 bases from V and 1 base from J, with 17 bases in between. The CDR3 has 16 amino acids. As DNA, the CDR3 is TGTGCCAGCCTGTCAGGGCCCGCTTTGAACACCGGGGAGCTGTTTTTT. Its protein is CASLSGPALNTGELFF.

The chain links TRBV30 to TRBJ2-4; 10 positions agree with TRBD2. V shed 1 base and J 4 bases; nucleotides not matched to a gene: 7. CDR3 length equals 16 residues. Germline assignment: CDR1 GTSNPN and CDR2 SVGIG (reference sequence). CDR3 nucleotide sequence: TGTGCCTGGAGTGCCCCCCGGACTAGCGGTAAAAACATTCAGTACTTC. Protein sequence: CAWSAPRTSGKNIQYF.

The genes are TRBV7-2 and TRBJ2-5, with 9 bases identical to TRBD2. V dropped 5 bases and J dropped 5; count of bases not matched to a gene: 6. The germline CDR1 and CDR2 sequences are SGHTA and FQGNSA. The CDR3 sequence is 14 residues long. The CDR3 sequence: CASSRSGRWETQYF. The CDR3 nucleotides read TGTGCCAGCAGCCGTAGCGGGAGATGGGAGACCCAGTACTTC.